The T cell receptor beta chain under discussion was sequenced for a study of siplizumab effects on memory and regulatory T cells. Study-level findings and limits: Siplizumab significantly lowered the alloreactive sequences that could be traced to unstimulated CD4+ memory cells. Naive T cells were seemingly more diverse than memory cells, and major contributions to the alloresponse seemed to be made by them. A naive or memory phenotype could not be assigned to roughly 75-96% of the proliferating CD4+ or CD8+ clones.

The assay looked at approximately 10^5 TCR templates in each sample. The assay was immunoSEQ multiplex PCR, and TCRdb's table has in-frame clones only and misses some. This sample yields about 100,000 clones, of which about 93% are seen a single time; 1% to 1.5% belongs to the top ten. This clone was seen a single time. As yet, its antigen is unknown. The same CDR3 also results from other DNA sequences found in this sample. Source material: non-Treg CD4+ T cells sorted from blood. The clonotype originates from a human donor in good health.

Here the CDR3 DNA reads TGTGCCAGTAGTATCGACTGGGGTCCTGGAAACACCATATATTTT. Encoded protein: CASSIDWGPGNTIYF. The rearrangement links TRBV19 to TRBJ1-3; the D is unclear. Germline V gives CDR1 LNHDA, CDR2 SQIVND (reference sequence). The ends were cut back, 3 bases at V and 2 bases at J, with 11 bases in the middle. This CDR3 has 15 amino acids.